The next 19 T cell receptor beta chains were all read from a single sample in a study of blood T cell repertoires in COVID-19. Sequenced by immunoSEQ multiplex PCR; TCRdb stores in-frame clones only, minus some. Of 150,000 to 200,000 clones detected, 70% to 90% appear once; the ten largest clones hold approximately 1%. Sample: peripheral blood. The source of these receptors is a man aged 35 to 55 with acute or convalescent COVID-19.

The DNA for the CDR3 is TGTGCCAGCAGTGACTCCCCGGGACAGGGGAACTGGGGTGGCTACACCTTC. This sequence encodes CASSDSPGQGNWGGYTF. This chain connects TRBV6-4 to TRBJ1-2; 10 bases are a match to TRBD1. V trimming: 0 bases; J trimming: 7 bases; junction bases outside the gene matches: 11. Germline V gives CDR1 MRHNA, CDR2 SNTAGT. CDR3 length equals 17 residues.

The J gene is TRBJ2-1, the V gene TRBV9, with 10 nucleotides matching TRBD2. The CDR3 totals 17 residues. The germline CDR1 and CDR2 sequences are SGDLS and YYNGEE. With V trimmed by 4 bases and J by 4 bases, 11 bases remained unmatched. The CDR3 spells CASSYSPSGGVYNEQFF. CDR3 DNA: TGTGCCAGCAGCTATTCTCCCAGCGGGGGGGTATACAATGAGCAGTTCTTC.

V is TRBV9 and J is TRBJ1-1; D ambiguous. V gave up 2 bases and J gave up 1 base, with 12 bases separating them. This CDR3 spans 15 amino acids. Germline CDR1 is SGDLS and CDR2 is YYNGEE. CDR3 sequence reads: CASSVGPLSNTEAFF. The CDR3 nucleotides read TGTGCCAGCAGCGTGGGCCCTTTATCGAACACTGAAGCTTTCTTT.

To note about this clone: The sample contains more than one DNA sequence encoding this CDR3. V and J are TRBV5-1 and TRBJ1-3; D call uncertain. Germline V lookup: CDR1 SGHRS, CDR2 YFSETQ. The CDR3 has 16 amino acids. Trimming removed 4 bases from V and 3 bases from J, with 17 bases in between. CDR3 loop: CASSLAAPGSGNTIYF. Here the CDR3 DNA reads TGCGCCAGCAGCCTGGCCGCCCCGGGAAGTGGAAACACCATATATTTT.

V and J are TRBV5-1 and TRBJ2-1; maybe TRBD2 (7 bases). Per the germline V gene, CDR1 is SGHRS and CDR2 is YFSETQ. There are 15 residues in the CDR3. Trimming cost V 0 bases and J 3 bases, with 10 bases left between them. Here the CDR3 reads CASSLGGGLYNEQFF. The CDR3 DNA follows: TGCGCCAGCAGCTTGGGCGGGGGCCTCTACAATGAGCAGTTCTTC.

The chain uses TRBV7-8 and TRBJ1-2, with D possibly being TRBD1 (6 bases). Trimming left V 5 bases short and J 1 base short, with 26 bases between. The CDR3 totals 19 residues. Germline CDR1 and CDR2: SGHVS and FQNEAQ. The CDR3 coding sequence is TGTGCCAGCAGCCTACCCGTTAGAAACAGGGAGGGAGATAACTATGGCTACACCTTC. Translated, it gives CASSLPVRNREGDNYGYTF.

This sequence joins TRBV5-1 and TRBJ1-3, with 10 bases matching TRBD1. The CDR3 runs to 17 residues. The V gene end was trimmed by 4 bases and the J gene end by 1 base; junction bases not matched to a gene: 8. Per the germline V gene, CDR1 is SGHRS and CDR2 is YFSETQ. CDR3: CASSAGDRGLSGNTIYF. The CDR3 nucleotides read TGCGCCAGCAGCGCGGGCGACAGGGGGCTTTCTGGAAACACCATATATTTT. The full variable domain, in which reference TRBV5-1 and TRBJ1-3 provide the parts outside the CDR3, is KAGVTQTPRYLIKTRGQQVTLSCSPISGHRSVSWYQQTPGQGLQFLFEYFSETQRNKGNFPGRFSGRQFSNSRSEMNVSTLELGDSALYLCASSAGDRGLSGNTIYFGEGSWLTVV.

The rearrangement links TRBV27 to TRBJ1-1; 7 nucleotides agree with TRBD1. The CDR3 runs to 16 residues. Per germline, CDR1 MNHEY and CDR2 SMNVEV (reference sequence). With V trimmed by 6 bases and J by 0 bases, 10 bases remained unmatched. The CDR3 protein is CASRRGTVGMNTEAFF. The CDR3 bases are TGTGCCAGCAGGAGAGGGACAGTAGGTATGAACACTGAAGCTTTCTTT.

This rearrangement joins TRBV3-1 (or the pseudogene TRBV3-2) to TRBJ1-1, with TRBD1 matching over 7 bases. The germline V gene encodes CDR1 LGHDT and CDR2 YNNKEL (reference sequence). Trimming removed 6 bases from V and 1 base from J; junction bases left unmatched: 8. The CDR3 loop spans 15 amino acids. Written as DNA, the CDR3 is TGTGCCAGCAGTGGAACAGGGGCCCCGAACACTGAAGCTTTCTTT. Protein sequence: CASSGTGAPNTEAFF.

The rearrangement links TRBV7-3 to TRBJ1-2, with no clear D. V was clipped by 2 bases and J by 8 bases, with 12 bases between them. There are 13 residues in the CDR3. CDR1 and CDR2 (germline): SGHTA, FQGTGA. CDR3 DNA sequence: TGTGCCAGCAGCTTAGGGCCCCCGGGGGGCTACACCTTC. Translated, it gives CASSLGPPGGYTF.

This chain links TRBV30 with TRBJ1-1, with D possibly TRBD1 on 5 matching bases. The CDR3 covers 14 residues. Between the trimmed V and J ends, which lost 2 bases and 1 base, there was a span of 11 bases. In germline, CDR1 is GTSNPN, CDR2 SVGIG (reference sequence). CDR3 protein: CAWSRGSGNTEAFF. In nucleotides, the CDR3 is TGTGCCTGGAGTAGGGGCTCAGGGAACACTGAAGCTTTCTTT.

The genes are TRBV18 and TRBJ2-2; D is possibly TRBD1 (6 bases). Germline loops: CDR1 KGHSH, CDR2 LQKENI. The V end was cut by 4 bases, the J end by 0 bases, with 12 bases between. This CDR3 is built from 16 residues. The CDR3 region has the DNA TGTGCCAGCTCACTGACCGGGACAACGAACACCGGGGAGCTGTTTTTT. The encoded protein is CASSLTGTTNTGELFF.

This rearrangement joins TRBV6-2 or TRBV6-3 to TRBJ2-1; D call uncertain. V was cut by 2 bases and J by 0 bases, with 11 bases left in between. The CDR3 loop spans 16 amino acids. CDR1 MNHEY and CDR2 SVGEGT come from the germline V gene. CDR3 in amino acids: CASSYVQPSSYNEQFF. The CDR3 region has the DNA TGTGCCAGCAGTTACGTCCAACCGAGCTCCTACAATGAGCAGTTCTTC.

This chain joins TRBV19 and TRBJ2-1; D is perhaps TRBD2 (7 bases). CDR3 length: 14 amino acids. The germline gives CDR1 LNHDA, CDR2 SQIVND (reference sequence). Deletions cut 6 bases from V and 4 bases from J, with 13 bases between. CDR3 loop: CASSAGAKYNEQFF. The DNA of the CDR3 is TGTGCCAGTAGCGCGGGGGCCAAATACAATGAGCAGTTCTTC. Combining the CDR3 with reference TRBV19 and TRBJ2-1 gives the whole variable domain DGGITQSPKYLFRKEGQNVTLSCEQNLNHDAMYWYRQDPGQGLRLIYYSQIVNDFQKGDIAEGYSVSREKKESFPLTVTSAQKNPTAFYLCASSAGAKYNEQFFGPGTRLTVL.

V and J are TRBV2 and TRBJ1-5; TRBD1 might be the D (6 bases). V lost 1 base and J lost 2, with 9 bases in between. The CDR3 loop spans 15 amino acids. Per the germline V gene, CDR1 is SNHLY and CDR2 is FYNNEI. The CDR3 nucleotides read TGTGCCAGCAGTGAAGGAAAGGGGGGCAATCAGCCCCAGCATTTT. Translating gives CASSEGKGGNQPQHF. Full variable domain (outside the CDR3, taken from reference TRBV2 and TRBJ1-5): EPEVTQTPSHQVTQMGQEVILRCVPISNHLYFYWYRQILGQKVEFLVSFYNNEISEKSEIFDDQFSVERPDGSNFTLKIRSTKLEDSAMYFCASSEGKGGNQPQHFGDGTRLSIL.

In its sample, this clone was seen a few times. CDR3 in amino acids: CASSPSLWGQGTEAFF. The CDR3 nucleotides read TGTGCCAGCAGCCCGAGTCTTTGGGGGCAGGGGACTGAAGCTTTCTTT. The chain combines TRBV5-4 with TRBJ1-1; the D gene is possibly TRBD1 (6 bases). The CDR3 contains 16 residues. V was pared by 4 bases and J by 5 bases, with 21 bases between. From germline, CDR1 is SGHNT and CDR2 YYREEE (reference sequence).

The V call is TRBV3-1 (or the pseudogene TRBV3-2), the J call TRBJ2-7; TRBD1 agrees at 9 bases. Germline assignment: CDR1 LGHDT and CDR2 YNNKEL (reference sequence). The CDR3 covers 16 residues. J lost 0 bases, V lost 5 bases, and 8 bases had no gene match. This CDR3 reads CASSATWTGVSYEQYF. Here the CDR3 DNA reads TGTGCCAGCAGCGCCACGTGGACAGGGGTCTCCTACGAGCAGTACTTC.

The J gene is TRBJ1-6, the V gene TRBV5-1, with D possibly matching TRBD1 (5 bases). Germline lookup yields CDR1 SGHRS and CDR2 YFSETQ. The V and J ends lost 4 bases and 2 bases respectively, with 19 bases between them. CDR3 size: 18 residues. CDR3 nucleotides: TGCGCCAGCAGCCTCACGGGGAGGGGAAGCACCTATAATTCACCCCTCCACTTT. This gives the protein CASSLTGRGSTYNSPLHF.

The rearrangement joins TRBV30 to TRBJ2-3; 8 bases line up with TRBD1. The germline V gene has CDR1 GTSNPN and CDR2 SVGIG (reference sequence). The CDR3 covers 12 residues. CDR3 bases: TGTGCGGGGGGACAGGTCACAGATACGCAGTATTTT. This encodes CAGGQVTDTQYF.